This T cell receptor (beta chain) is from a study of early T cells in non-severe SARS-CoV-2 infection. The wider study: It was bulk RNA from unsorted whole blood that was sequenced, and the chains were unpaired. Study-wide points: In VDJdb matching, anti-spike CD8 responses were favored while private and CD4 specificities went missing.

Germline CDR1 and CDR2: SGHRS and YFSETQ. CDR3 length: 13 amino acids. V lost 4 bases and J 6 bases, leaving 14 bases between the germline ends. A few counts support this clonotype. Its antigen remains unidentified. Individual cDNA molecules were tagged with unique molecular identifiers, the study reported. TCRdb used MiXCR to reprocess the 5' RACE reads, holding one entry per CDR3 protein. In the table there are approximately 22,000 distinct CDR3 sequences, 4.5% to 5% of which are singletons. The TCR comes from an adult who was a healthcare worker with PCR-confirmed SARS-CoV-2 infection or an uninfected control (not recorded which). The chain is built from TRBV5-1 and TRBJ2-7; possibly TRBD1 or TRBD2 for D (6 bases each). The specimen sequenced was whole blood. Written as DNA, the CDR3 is TGCGCCAGCAGCAACGACAGGAGGGGCGAGCAGTACTTC. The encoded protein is CASSNDRRGEQYF.